A selection of T cell receptor beta chains follows, all from one sample in a study of OX40 agonist ivuxolimab in advanced cancers. TCRdb's copy holds only in-frame clones and misses some; the assay was immunoSEQ multiplex PCR. The table records 30,000 to 40,000 clones, roughly 80% of them present only once. Sample: CD4+ or CD8+ T cells sorted from blood, taken in a trial of the OX40 agonist ivuxolimab. The receptors originated from an adult with an advanced solid tumor such as melanoma, head and neck, liver or kidney cancer. Both conserved end residues are part of each CDR3.

j_gene | len | v_gene | CDR3aa
TRBJ1-5 | 14 | TRBV7-9 | CASSPSGDDQPQHF
TRBJ2-5 | 14 | TRBV27 | CASSLSWGQGTQYF
TRBJ1-2 | 13 | TRBV2 | CASIGTSTYGYTF
TRBJ1-1 | 14 | TRBV29-1 | CSVLAGGANTEAFF
TRBJ2-1 | 15 | TRBV4-3 | CASSQDFGGLDEQFF
TRBJ2-7 | 12 | TRBV7-9 | CASSLGEGEQYF
TRBJ1-5 | 18 | TRBV4-1 | CASSPRFPPVAGNQPQHF
TRBJ1-5 | 13 | TRBV2 | CASKIWDNQPQHF
TRBJ1-2 | 13 | TRBV27 | CASSLYWSGGYTF
TRBJ2-7 | 15 | TRBV5-1 | CASSDTGEVEYEQYF
TRBJ1-5 | 15 | TRBV27 | CASSLMGTSNQPQHF
TRBJ2-5 | 14 | TRBV4-2 | CASSQEGRFETQYF
TRBJ2-7 | 15 | TRBV11-2 | CASSLVGTSDHEQYF
TRBJ2-2 | 19 | TRBV5-1 | CASSLVPKAGGKNTGELFF
TRBJ2-1 | 15 | TRBV19 | CASSPGEGSYNEQFF
TRBJ1-5 | 13 | TRBV15 | CATSPLGSQPQHF
TRBJ2-3 | 15 | TRBV5-8 | CASSLGPGWADTQYF
TRBJ2-3 | 17 | TRBV4-2 | CASSQEELAGVVNTQYF
TRBJ1-6 | 13 | TRBV30 | CAWRDRGNSPLHF
TRBJ2-7 | 12 | TRBV30 | CAWSRTVYEQYF